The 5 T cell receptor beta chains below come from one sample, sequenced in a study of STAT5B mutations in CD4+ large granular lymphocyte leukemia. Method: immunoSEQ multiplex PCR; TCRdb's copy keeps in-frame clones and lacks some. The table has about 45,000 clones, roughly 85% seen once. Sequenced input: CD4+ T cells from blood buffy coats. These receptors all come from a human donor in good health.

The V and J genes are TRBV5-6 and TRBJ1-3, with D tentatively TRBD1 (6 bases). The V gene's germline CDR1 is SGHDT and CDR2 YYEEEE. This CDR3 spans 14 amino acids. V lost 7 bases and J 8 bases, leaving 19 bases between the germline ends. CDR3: CASAVGVPGDTIYF. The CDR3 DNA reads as TGTGCCAGCGCAGTAGGGGTCCCAGGGGACACCATATATTTT. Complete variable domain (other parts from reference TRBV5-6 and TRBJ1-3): DAGVTQSPTHLIKTRGQQVTLRCSPKSGHDTVSWYQQALGQGPQFIFQYYEEEERQRGNFPDRFSGHQFPNYSSELNVNALLLGDSALYLCASAVGVPGDTIYFGEGSWLTVV.

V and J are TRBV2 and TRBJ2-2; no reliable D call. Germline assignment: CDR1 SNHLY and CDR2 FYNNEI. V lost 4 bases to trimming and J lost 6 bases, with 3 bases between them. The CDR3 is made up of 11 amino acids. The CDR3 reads CASSAAGELFF. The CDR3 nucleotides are TGTGCCAGCAGTGCCGCCGGGGAGCTGTTTTTT.

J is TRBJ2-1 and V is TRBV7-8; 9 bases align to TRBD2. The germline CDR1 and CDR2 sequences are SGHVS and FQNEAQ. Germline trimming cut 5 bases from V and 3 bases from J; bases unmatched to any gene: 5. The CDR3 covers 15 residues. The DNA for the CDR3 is TGTGCCAGCAGCCTCGGGACTAGCAGCTACAATGAGCAGTTCTTC. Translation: CASSLGTSSYNEQFF.

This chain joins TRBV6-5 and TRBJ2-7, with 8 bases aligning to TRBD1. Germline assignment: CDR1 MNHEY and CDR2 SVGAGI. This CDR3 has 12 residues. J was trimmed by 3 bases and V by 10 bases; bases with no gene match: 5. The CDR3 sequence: CATRQGRYEQYF. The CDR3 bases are TGTGCCACCAGACAGGGGCGCTACGAGCAGTACTTC.

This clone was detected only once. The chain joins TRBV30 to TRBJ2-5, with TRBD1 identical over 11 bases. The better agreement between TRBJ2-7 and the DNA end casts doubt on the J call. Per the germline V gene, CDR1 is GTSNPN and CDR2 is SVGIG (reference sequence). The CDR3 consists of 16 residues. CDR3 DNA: TGTGCCTGGAGCCCCCGAGGACAGGGGGCTGGCTACGAGCAGTACTTC. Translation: CAWSPRGQGAGYEQYF.